This passage covers 27 T cell receptor beta chains from one sample sequenced in a study of CD8+CD57+ T cells in acquired aplastic anemia. The TCR beta profiling, which covered VDJ combination and CDR3 sequence, was carried out using genomic DNA as the template. TCRdb re-called the reads through MiXCR, storing one row per CDR3 protein. The sample holds 400,000 to 450,000 distinct CDR3 sequences; 60% to 80% are singletons and the top ten take approximately 3.9%. Sequencing input: sorted CD4+, CD8+, or CD8+CD57+ T cells (not recorded which) from PBMCs. These receptors came from a human donor in good health, serving as a control.

Comment on this clonotype: Germline and junction disagree at one end, which may indicate a read error. This rearrangement joins TRBV5-1 to TRBJ2-3; TRBD1 aligns across 10 bases. Germline V gene lookup returns CDR1 SGHRS and CDR2 YFSETQ. The CDR3 runs to 15 residues. Written as DNA, the CDR3 is TGTGCCAGCAGCTTAGGACAGGGGGAGACAGATACGCAGTATTTT. Translated, it gives CASSLGQGETDTQYF.

The gene calls are TRBV12-3 or TRBV12-4 and TRBJ2-5; 7 bases match TRBD2. CDR3 size: 18 residues. With V trimmed by 3 bases and J by 5 bases, 18 bases remained unmatched. The CDR3 region is CASSFLTSFAPAMETQYF. In DNA, the CDR3 is TGTGCCAGCAGTTTCTTGACTAGCTTCGCACCGGCTATGGAGACCCAGTACTTC.

The gene calls are TRBV20-1 and TRBJ2-2; the match to TRBD1 covers 7 bases. The J segment lost 8 bases and the V segment lost 6 bases, leaving 12 bases of the junction unmatched. From germline, CDR1 is DFQATT and CDR2 SNEGSKA (reference sequence). The CDR3 is 14 amino acids. The CDR3 nucleotides are TGCAGTGCAGAGGACAGGCTTAAACCAGGGGAGCTGTTTTTT. Translation: CSAEDRLKPGELFF.

The rearrangement joins TRBV7-2 to TRBJ2-7; D is ambiguous. The CDR3 is 14 residues long. V lost 5 bases and J lost 0, with 11 bases in between. Germline V gene sequence: CDR1 SGHTA, CDR2 FQGNSA. DNA for the CDR3: TGTGCCAGCAGCCCACCCCCGGGCTCCTACGAGCAGTACTTC. The encoded protein is CASSPPPGSYEQYF.

The chain has TRBV2 and TRBJ2-7; D call uncertain. In germline, CDR1 is SNHLY, CDR2 FYNNEI. The CDR3 length is 13 residues. Trimming stripped 8 bases from V and 6 bases from J, with 17 bases between. This CDR3 is CASGEEGNGEQYV. The CDR3 nucleotides read TGTGCCAGCGGAGAGGAAGGGAACGGCGAGCAGTACGTC.

The chain joins TRBV15 to TRBJ2-7, with TRBD1 as a possible D gene (6 bases). V dropped 0 bases and J dropped 6 bases, with 12 bases sitting between them. CDR1 and CDR2 (germline): LNHNV, YYDKDF (reference sequence). The CDR3 is 14 amino acids. The CDR3 nucleotides are TGTGCCACCAGCAGAGATGTCAGGGGTAGCGAGCAGTACTTC. It yields the protein CATSRDVRGSEQYF.

The chain carries TRBV5-5 and TRBJ2-3, with 7 bases identical to TRBD2. The CDR3 runs 16 residues. Germline CDR1 SGHKS, CDR2 YYEKEE (reference sequence). J was trimmed by 2 bases and V by 4 bases; bases with no gene match: 10. CDR3 in amino acids: CASSSTGRRITDTQYF. Here the CDR3 DNA reads TGTGCCAGCAGCAGCACCGGGAGGCGCATCACAGATACGCAGTATTTT. The complete variable domain, with remaining parts taken from reference TRBV5-5 and TRBJ2-3, reads DAGVTQSPTHLIKTRGQQVTLRCSPISGHKSVSWYQQVLGQGPQFIFQYYEKEERGRGNFPDRFSARQFPNYSSELNVNALLLGDSALYLCASSSTGRRITDTQYFGPGTRLTVL.

The chain carries TRBV7-2 and TRBJ1-5, with a possible D match to TRBD1 (5 bases). CDR1 SGHTA and CDR2 FQGNSA come from the germline V gene. V lost 5 bases and J 16 bases, leaving 27 bases between the germline ends. The CDR3 has 15 amino acids. CDR3 region: CASSPGGAIYEQYHF. CDR3 nucleotides: TGTGCCAGCAGCCCTGGCGGGGCAATCTACGAGCAGTACCATTTT.

This clonotype has ten or more counts. The CDR3 nucleotides are TGTGCCAGCAGCCGAGGGACAGGGGCCGTCTATGGCTACACCTTC. Translation gives CASSRGTGAVYGYTF. This rearrangement joins TRBV14 to TRBJ1-2, with 10 bases fitting TRBD1. Trimming took 4 bases from V and 4 from J; bases not matched to a gene: 6. The V gene's germline CDR1 is SGHDN and CDR2 FVKESK. The CDR3 is made up of 15 amino acids.

The V gene is TRBV7-2, the J gene TRBJ1-4; D gene uncertain. The DNA matches TRBJ1-1 better at its end, which makes the J call doubtful. The germline V gene encodes CDR1 SGHTA and CDR2 FQGNSA. The CDR3 is 14 amino acids. CDR3 in amino acids: CASSVELLYTEAFF. The CDR3 bases are TGTGCCAGCAGCGTAGAACTACTGTACACTGAAGCTTTCTTT.

V gene TRBV15 combines with J gene TRBJ2-7; D ambiguous. The V and J ends lost 5 bases and 6 bases respectively, with 17 bases between them. Germline assignment: CDR1 LNHNV and CDR2 YYDKDF (reference sequence). The CDR3 totals 14 residues. The CDR3 is CATSRGAGAAEQYF. DNA of the CDR3: TGTGCCACCAGCCGTGGAGCCGGCGCAGCCGAGCAGTACTTC.

V and J are TRBV10-3 and TRBJ1-5, with 10 bases aligning to TRBD1. The ends lost 4 bases at V and 4 bases at J; junction bases unmatched: 1. The germline V gene encodes CDR1 ENHRY and CDR2 SYGVKD. The CDR3 is made up of 14 amino acids. CDR3 in DNA: TGTGCCATCAGTGGGACAGGGGGAAATCAGCCCCAGCATTTT. Translation gives CAISGTGGNQPQHF.

On this clonotype: Lacking the conserved final phenylalanine or tryptophan, this CDR3 likely reflects a read error. Because the CDR3's place on the DNA is in doubt, the DNA is left out and the CDR3 is given as listed by TCRdb. The chain is built from TRBV7-2 and TRBJ1-2. The CDR3 is 13 amino acids in total, end residues counted. The germline V gene encodes CDR1 SGHTA and CDR2 FQGNSA. The CDR3: CASSVQGNSQHTC.

This clonotype was detected many times. The CDR3 DNA follows: TGTGCCAGCAGCCAAGGGGCGGCCTACGAGCAGTACTTC. This gives the protein CASSQGAAYEQYF. The rearrangement uses TRBV3-1 and TRBJ2-7, with no clear D. The CDR3 length is 13 residues. Germline loops: CDR1 LGHDT, CDR2 YNNKEL (reference sequence). Trimming cost V 1 base and J 2 bases, with 6 bases left between them.

On this clonotype: The germline gene is not matched at one end of the junction; a read error may be the cause. This CDR3 reads CASSLATGNTEAF. The DNA of the CDR3 is TGTGCCAGCAGCTTAGCTACCGGAAACACTGAAGCTTTC. This chain connects TRBV7-2 to TRBJ2-1; D uncertain. Germline loops: CDR1 SGHTA, CDR2 FQGNSA. The CDR3 loop spans 13 amino acids.

The CDR3 DNA follows: TGTGCCAGCAGCAACGATAGGGGGGATCAGTATTTT. It is translated as CASSNDRGDQYF. The chain links TRBV9 to TRBJ2-3; D is possibly TRBD1 or TRBD2 (6 bases each). The ends were cut back, 4 bases at V and 12 bases at J, with 15 bases in the middle. CDR3 size: 12 residues. Per germline, CDR1 SGDLS and CDR2 YYNGEE.

This clonotype was detected only once. Since no conserved phenylalanine or tryptophan closes the CDR3, a read error is the likely cause. Because the CDR3's place on the DNA is in doubt, the DNA is left out and the CDR3 is given as listed by TCRdb. The J gene is TRBJ1-5, the V gene TRBV7-9. Germline V lookup: CDR1 SEHNR, CDR2 FQNEAQ (reference sequence). Ends included, the CDR3 has 13 residues. The CDR3 reads CASSLGIAQHKHL.

The rearrangement uses TRBV7-2 and TRBJ2-7; TRBD1 might be the D (5 bases). Germline CDR1 reads SGHTA; CDR2 reads FQGNSA. This CDR3 is 18 amino acids long. The V end lost 2 bases, the J end lost 3 bases, and 23 bases lay between the germline ends. The CDR3 nucleotides read TGTGCCAGCAGCTTAACCCTTCGGACATCAACCTATGGCTACGAGCAGTACTTC. Translated: CASSLTLRTSTYGYEQYF. The complete variable domain, with remaining parts taken from reference TRBV7-2 and TRBJ2-7, reads GAGVSQSPSNKVTEKGKDVELRCDPISGHTALYWYRQSLGQGLEFLIYFQGNSAPDKSGLPSDRFSAERTGGSVSTLTIQRTQQEDSAVYLCASSLTLRTSTYGYEQYFGPGTRLTVT.

As regards this clonotype: The junction differs from germline at one of its ends, possibly a read error. J is TRBJ1-6 and V is TRBV7-9; D may be TRBD1 (5 bases). The CDR3 spans 13 residues. The germline V gene has CDR1 SEHNR and CDR2 FQNEAQ (reference sequence). The CDR3 DNA reads as TGTGCCAGCAGCTTTTCGGGGGATACACCCCTCCTCTTT. Amino acids: CASSFSGDTPLLF.

This sequence joins TRBV5-6 and TRBJ1-4, with a weak D call TRBD1 (6 bases). CDR1 SGHDT and CDR2 YYEEEE come from the germline V gene. Trimming shortened V by 0 bases and J by 7 bases, and 10 bases separated the two germline ends. This CDR3 contains 14 residues. The CDR3: CASSLGGGGEKLFF. The DNA of the CDR3 is TGTGCCAGCAGCTTGGGAGGGGGGGGTGAAAAACTGTTTTTT.

The chain links TRBV7-3 to TRBJ2-7; D is uncertain. The CDR3 consists of 15 residues. Trimming pared 1 base from V and 12 bases from J, leaving 22 bases between. The germline V gene has CDR1 SGHTA and CDR2 FQGTGA. For the CDR3, the DNA is TGTGCCAGCAGCTTAATGTTCGCACTCACTATAACACTGTACTTC. It is translated as CASSLMFALTITLYF.

The chain joins TRBV2 to TRBJ2-1; 12 nucleotides match TRBD2. The CDR3 spans 14 residues. V shed 8 bases and J 8 bases; nucleotides not matched to a gene: 7. Per the germline V gene, CDR1 is SNHLY and CDR2 is FYNNEI. The CDR3 nucleotides read TGTGCCAGCTTCCGACTAGCGGGAGTTGATGAGCAGTTCTTC. Its protein product is CASFRLAGVDEQFF.

Of note for this clonotype: Mismatch with germline at one junction end may stem from a read error. The J gene is TRBJ1-4, the V gene TRBV10-2; no firm D call. Germline V gives CDR1 WSHSY, CDR2 SAAADI. The CDR3 is 14 residues long. The CDR3 is CASTPRRFNEKLLF. The CDR3 nucleotides are TGTGCCAGCACTCCGAGACGGTTTAATGAAAAACTGCTTTTT.

Points on this clonotype: Because it lacks the conserved phenylalanine or tryptophan at the end, this CDR3 is likely a read error. It is unclear where the CDR3 begins or ends on the DNA, so no DNA is shown, and the CDR3 is as TCRdb lists it. V gene TRBV7-2 combines with J gene TRBJ1-1. Germline CDR1 SGHTA, CDR2 FQGNSA. Both ends counted, the CDR3 spans 13 residues. The CDR3: CASSREGATNEKL.

Note on this clonotype: At one boundary the junction diverges from the germline segment, which might be a read error. The rearrangement joins TRBV2 to TRBJ2-7, with D maybe TRBD1 (5 bases). Germline V gene sequence: CDR1 SNHLY, CDR2 FYNNEI. This CDR3 is 14 amino acids long. Written as DNA, the CDR3 is TGTGCCAGCAGCGCGATTGGGGCCTCAGACAAGCAGTACTTT. This encodes CASSAIGASDKQYF.

The rearrangement uses TRBV5-1 and TRBJ2-3; a possible D gene is TRBD2 (6 bases). CDR1 and CDR2 (germline): SGHRS, YFSETQ. The CDR3 is made up of 12 amino acids. With 4 bases removed from V and 13 bases from J, the gap between germline ends came to 16 bases. This CDR3 reads CASSGGPNTEYF. CDR3 coding DNA: TGCGCCAGCAGCGGAGGGCCGAACACTGAGTATTTT.

This clonotype occurred many times. It is likely a read error, because the conserved phenylalanine at the end of the CDR3 is missing. The rearrangement links TRBV2 to TRBJ1-1, with D possibly being TRBD1 (5 bases). Trimming took off 5 bases at V and 6 bases at J, with 10 bases between the two ends. The CDR3 totals 12 residues. Per the germline V gene, CDR1 is SNHLY and CDR2 is FYNNEI. The CDR3 nucleotides read TGTGCCAGCAGTTACATGGGGCCTGAAGCTTTCCTT. Encoded protein: CASSYMGPEAFL.